Below are 18 T cell receptor beta chains sequenced from a single sample in a study of T-cell memory formation after mild COVID-19. TCRdb reprocessed the 5' RACE reads with MiXCR, giving one entry per CDR3 protein. The sample shows about 100,000 distinct CDR3 sequences, 11% of them seen only once. Input material: PBMCs or a T cell subset sorted from them (not recorded which). The receptors come from a man between 18 and 29 years old who had mild COVID-19 (a few samples of this study predate the infection). Cell type and time point are not known.

This clonotype showed up just a few times. The V and J genes are TRBV4-2 and TRBJ1-2; D is ambiguous. This CDR3 is built from 11 residues. Germline V gene lookup returns CDR1 LGHNA and CDR2 YNFKEQ. V was clipped by 0 bases and J by 8 bases, with 4 bases between them. The CDR3 nucleotides read TGTGCCAGCAGCCAAGATGGCGGCTACACCTTC. It yields the protein CASSQDGGYTF.

Only a few counts were recorded for this clonotype. This chain links TRBV4-3 with TRBJ1-5, with TRBD1 as a possible D gene (6 bases). CDR3 size: 14 residues. Germline CDR1 is LGHNA and CDR2 is YSLEER. The ends were cut back, 0 bases at V and 5 bases at J, with 8 bases in the middle. The CDR3 region has the DNA TGCGCCAGCAGCCAAGATCCAGGGGATCAGCCCCAGCATTTT. This encodes CASSQDPGDQPQHF.

The chain is built from TRBV7-9 and TRBJ2-5; either TRBD1 or TRBD2 may fit D (5 bases each). This CDR3 comprises 15 residues. Trimming pared 5 bases from V and 5 bases from J, leaving 18 bases between. The germline V gene has CDR1 SEHNR and CDR2 FQNEAQ (reference sequence). CDR3 residues: CASSRFQGVVETQYF. The CDR3 DNA reads as TGTGCCAGCAGCCGTTTTCAGGGAGTCGTGGAGACCCAGTACTTC. Combining the CDR3 with reference TRBV7-9 and TRBJ2-5 gives the whole variable domain DTGVSQNPRHKITKRGQNVTFRCDPISEHNRLYWYRQTLGQGPEFLTYFQNEAQLEKSRLLSDRFSAERPKGSFSTLEIQRTEQGDSAMYLCASSRFQGVVETQYFGPGTRLLVL.

V and J are TRBV5-1 and TRBJ2-2; 8 positions agree with TRBD1. The length of the CDR3 is 19 residues. The germline V gene has CDR1 SGHRS and CDR2 YFSETQ. V trimming: 5 bases; J trimming: 1 base; junction bases outside the gene matches: 16. The CDR3 here is CASSSAGGLGTKNTGELFF. Here the CDR3 DNA reads TGCGCCAGCAGTTCGGCAGGGGGCTTGGGAACAAAGAACACCGGGGAGCTGTTTTTT.

V is TRBV9 and J is TRBJ1-1; 8 nucleotides match TRBD1. Germline CDR1 SGDLS, CDR2 YYNGEE. With 0 bases clipped from V and 1 base from J, the junction kept 2 bases outside the gene matches. CDR3 size: 15 residues. The CDR3 DNA is TGTGCCAGCAGCGTAGGGGGGACAGGGAACACTGAAGCTTTCTTT. It encodes CASSVGGTGNTEAFF.

This clonotype turned up a few times. The chain has TRBV29-1 and TRBJ2-5, with 11 bases fitting TRBD2. CDR3 size: 15 residues. The germline CDR1 and CDR2 sequences are SQVTM and ANQGSEA. With 2 bases clipped from V and 4 bases from J, the junction kept 6 bases outside the gene matches. The CDR3 loop reads CSVELAGGQRETQYF. The CDR3 bases are TGCAGCGTTGAACTAGCGGGGGGTCAAAGAGAGACCCAGTACTTC.

The chain has TRBV4-1 and TRBJ1-5; D is unclear. V shed 1 base and J shed 5 bases, with 6 bases lying between them. The CDR3 is 13 residues long. Germline CDR1 reads MGHRA; CDR2 reads YSYEKL. The CDR3: CASSQVEYQPQHF. DNA of the CDR3: TGCGCCAGCAGCCAAGTCGAATATCAGCCCCAGCATTTT.

This clonotype was detected only a few times. This rearrangement joins TRBV7-2 to TRBJ2-7; D gene uncertain. There are 14 residues in the CDR3. Trimming took 1 base from V and 0 from J, leaving 7 bases between them. The germline V gene has CDR1 SGHTA and CDR2 FQGNSA. In DNA, the CDR3 is TGTGCCAGCAGCTTAGAGGCTGACTCCTACGAGCAGTACTTC. Translation: CASSLEADSYEQYF.

The chain is built from TRBV4-1 and TRBJ1-2; possibly TRBD1 for D (5 bases). The CDR3 is 15 amino acids. Germline V gene data show CDR1 as MGHRA and CDR2 as YSYEKL. Deletions cut 4 bases from V and 8 bases from J, with 20 bases between. CDR3 region: CASSRLRRGSLGYTF. For the CDR3, the DNA is TGCGCCAGCAGCCGGCTAAGGAGGGGAAGTCTGGGCTACACCTTC.

In its sample, this clonotype was seen many times. The chain has TRBV5-4 and TRBJ1-1; D call uncertain. CDR1 SGHNT and CDR2 YYREEE come from the germline V gene (reference sequence). The CDR3 consists of 14 residues. V was shortened by 4 bases and J by 0 bases, with 10 bases between the two germline ends. The DNA for the CDR3 is TGTGCCAGCAGCCCTTCTGCAGTGAACACTGAAGCTTTCTTT. Protein: CASSPSAVNTEAFF.

This rearrangement joins TRBV5-6 to TRBJ1-6, with D hard to call. The germline V gene has CDR1 SGHDT and CDR2 YYEEEE. V shed 3 bases and J shed 2 bases, with 9 bases lying between them. The CDR3 has 15 residues. CDR3 amino acids: CASSWGTPYNSPLHF. CDR3 in DNA: TGTGCCAGCAGCTGGGGAACCCCCTATAATTCACCCCTCCACTTT.

The chain joins TRBV6-5 to TRBJ1-1; no clear D. Germline V CDR1 and CDR2: MNHEY, SVGAGI. V was clipped by 7 bases and J by 11 bases, with 20 bases between them. The CDR3 consists of 13 residues. CDR3 DNA sequence: TGTGCCAGCACTACGGGAAGGACGGACCACGCTTTCTTT. Its translation is CASTTGRTDHAFF.

This clonotype was counted at least ten times. The J gene is TRBJ1-6, the V gene TRBV5-1, with D maybe TRBD1 (5 bases). Germline CDR1 reads SGHRS; CDR2 reads YFSETQ. The CDR3 has 13 residues. V gave up 5 bases and J gave up 8 bases, with 11 bases separating them. CDR3 nucleotides: TGCGCCAGCAGTGGGGAAGGGGATTCACCCCTCCACTTT. It encodes CASSGEGDSPLHF.

This clonotype was observed a few times. The chain combines TRBV12-3 or TRBV12-4 with TRBJ2-3, with a tentative D call TRBD1 (5 bases). V was clipped by 6 bases and J by 1 base, with 14 bases between them. The CDR3 has 15 amino acids. CDR3 DNA sequence: TGTGCCAGCAGGCCCAAAGGGGCTGGCACAGATACGCAGTATTTT. Translating gives CASRPKGAGTDTQYF.

At least ten counts were recorded for this clonotype. The chain is built from TRBV6-2 or TRBV6-3 and TRBJ2-1; D remains ambiguous. CDR3 length: 14 residues. The germline V gene has CDR1 MNHEY and CDR2 SVGEGT. Trimming took off 5 bases at V and 6 bases at J, with 14 bases between the two ends. CDR3 protein: CASSRSLGSNEQFF. CDR3 DNA sequence: TGTGCCAGCAGTAGAAGTCTTGGGTCCAATGAGCAGTTCTTC.

This clonotype was detected a few times. The chain recombines TRBV7-2 with TRBJ2-1, with 7 positions matching TRBD2. The V segment lost 1 base and the J segment 8 bases; nucleotides outside the gene matches: 2. In germline, CDR1 is SGHTA, CDR2 FQGNSA. This CDR3 region has 13 residues. CDR3 residues: CASSLVREDEQFF. CDR3 nucleotide sequence: TGTGCCAGCAGCTTAGTCCGGGAGGATGAGCAGTTCTTC.

The rearrangement joins TRBV30 to TRBJ1-2, with D unclear. The V gene's germline CDR1 is GTSNPN and CDR2 SVGIG (reference sequence). The V end was cut by 5 bases, the J end by 8 bases, with 27 bases between. The CDR3 extends over 16 amino acids. CDR3: CAWVDRAVGGVRGYTF. CDR3 in DNA: TGTGCCTGGGTCGATAGAGCAGTCGGTGGAGTTAGAGGCTACACCTTC.

This clonotype was recorded at least ten times. The rearrangement links TRBV4-3 to TRBJ2-1; D gene unclear. Between the trimmed V and J ends, which lost 0 bases and 8 bases, there was a span of 14 bases. The CDR3 is 15 amino acids. In germline, CDR1 is LGHNA, CDR2 YSLEER. The CDR3 region has the DNA TGCGCCAGCAGCCAAGAAAATTGGGCTGCGGATGAGCAGTTCTTC. Translating gives CASSQENWAADEQFF.